This paragraph covers one T cell receptor beta chain sequence. Mismatch with germline at one junction end may stem from a read error. TCRdb called the reads again in MiXCR, with one record for every CDR3 protein. This sample carries nearly 450,000 distinct CDR3 sequences, approximately 30% of them seen once, and the ten largest clones take around 13%. These data are taken from a study of T cell repertoires in cytomegalovirus infection. Study-wide background: Public TCR beta signatures indicated both CMV infection and matching HLA type.

CDR1 and CDR2 from the germline V gene are MNHNS and SASEGT. The CDR3 consists of 17 residues. V gene TRBV6-1 combines with J gene TRBJ2-6, with TRBD1 matching over 7 bases. Specimen: PBMCs. This receptor was identified in a human donor in good health (CMV status not recorded). Some clones in this sample may be carry-over from other donors' samples. As DNA, the CDR3 is TGTGCCAGCAGTGAAGATGACAGGGCTTCTGGGGCCAACGTCCTGAATTTC. This translates into CASSEDDRASGANVLNF.